The 16 T cell receptor beta chains in this list originate from one sample, sequenced in a study of blood T cells in healthy people across ages. Primers used in a second PCR of about 6 to 12 cycles were a sample-barcoded 5' primer and a J-beta primer mix. Using its own MiXCR run on the 5' RACE reads, TCRdb lists one record per CDR3 protein. This sample has around 820,000 distinct CDR3 sequences, with 20% to 25% found just once. The data also belong to a second study, concerning T cells of mothers and their children.

The sequencing input was blood. Receptors originate from a boy between 5 and 17 years old in good health.

The chain uses TRBV7-2 and TRBJ2-1, with D possibly matching TRBD2 (6 bases). The CDR3 sequence is 13 residues long. The V end lost 8 bases, the J end lost 7 bases, and 15 bases lay between the germline ends. Germline lookup yields CDR1 SGHTA and CDR2 FQGNSA. CDR3 amino acids: CASSKRGKNEQFF. CDR3 DNA sequence: TGTGCCAGCTCCAAACGGGGGAAGAATGAGCAGTTCTTC.

This clonotype was seen a handful of times. The rearrangement links TRBV12-3 or TRBV12-4 to TRBJ1-5; D remains ambiguous. V was trimmed by 4 bases and J by 3 bases, leaving 10 bases between them. CDR3 length: 14 residues. CDR3 nucleotides: TGTGCCAGCAGTTCCGGACGGGACAATCAGCCCCAGCATTTT. Protein: CASSSGRDNQPQHF.

The chain recombines TRBV19 with TRBJ1-1, with unresolved D. The CDR3 runs 13 residues. V was shortened by 1 base and J by 2 bases, with 5 bases between the two germline ends. Germline V lookup: CDR1 LNHDA, CDR2 SQIVND (reference sequence). As DNA, the CDR3 is TGTGCCAGTAGTATAGGGGCCAACACTGAAGCTTTCTTT. This translates into CASSIGANTEAFF.

This clonotype was seen a few times. V gene TRBV29-1 combines with J gene TRBJ2-3, with 8 bases that match TRBD1. The V and J ends lost 6 bases and 2 bases, in that order; junction bases with no gene match: 7. The CDR3 covers 14 residues. CDR1 is SQVTM, CDR2 ANQGSEA, per germline. The CDR3 protein is CSVWTGTYTDTQYF. In DNA form, the CDR3 reads TGCAGCGTCTGGACAGGGACTTACACAGATACGCAGTATTTT.

The rearrangement links TRBV5-1 to TRBJ2-7, with no clear D. Germline lookup yields CDR1 SGHRS and CDR2 YFSETQ. The CDR3 sequence is 15 residues long. Deletions cut 4 bases from V and 1 base from J, with 15 bases between. CDR3 in amino acids: CASSPFATDSYEQYF. The CDR3, as DNA: TGCGCCAGCAGCCCATTCGCTACAGATTCCTACGAGCAGTACTTC.

This clonotype was found a few times. This sequence joins TRBV10-3 and TRBJ2-3, with 10 bases aligning to TRBD2. The CDR3 consists of 15 residues. Germline-derived CDR1 and CDR2 are ENHRY and SYGVKD. V was clipped by 5 bases and J by 1 base; unmatched bases: 3. For the CDR3, the DNA is TGTGCCATCAGTAGGACTAGCGGAGGCACAGATACGCAGTATTTT. Protein product: CAISRTSGGTDTQYF.

The table lists this clonotype with many counts. This rearrangement joins TRBV18 to TRBJ2-4, with D possibly being TRBD1 (5 bases). The CDR3 is 13 residues long. Trimming cost V 6 bases and J 9 bases, with 15 bases left between them. The germline V gene has CDR1 KGHSH and CDR2 LQKENI. Written as DNA, the CDR3 is TGTGCCAGCTCGTCAAATGACCAGGGCATTCAGTACTTC. This codes for CASSSNDQGIQYF.

This clonotype was seen only a few times. The V call is TRBV4-3, the J call TRBJ2-5; TRBD1 aligns across 9 bases. The CDR3 has 16 amino acids. V was pared by 1 base and J by 4 bases, with 7 bases of the junction left unmatched. Per the germline V gene, CDR1 is LGHNA and CDR2 is YSLEER. The CDR3 loop reads CASSQGAGQGRETQYF. DNA for the CDR3: TGCGCCAGCAGCCAAGGTGCGGGACAGGGAAGAGAGACCCAGTACTTC.

The chain has TRBV12-3 or TRBV12-4 and TRBJ2-5; possible D gene TRBD2, 6 bases. The J call is in doubt because the DNA end fits TRBJ2-7 better. The CDR3 runs 14 residues. The CDR3 nucleotides are TGTGCCAGCAGTTTACGGGAGAGGAGCTACGAGCAGTACTTC. The encoded protein is CASSLRERSYEQYF.

This clonotype was seen a few times. The rearrangement uses TRBV12-3 or TRBV12-4 and TRBJ1-2, with a tentative D call TRBD1 (5 bases). The CDR3 loop spans 11 amino acids. V lost 6 bases and J lost 6, with 8 bases in between. The CDR3 DNA follows: TGTGCCAGCAGCTGGGGGGATGGCTACACCTTC. It specifies CASSWGDGYTF.

Comments on this clonotype: The CDR3 does not end in the conserved phenylalanine or tryptophan, so this is likely a read error. This chain uses TRBV28 with TRBJ2-7; D is uncertain. The V end was cut by 7 bases, the J end by 1 base, with 11 bases between. This CDR3 comprises 13 residues. CDR1 is MDHEN and CDR2 is SYDVKM in the germline V gene. The CDR3 DNA sequence: TGTGCCAGCACGGTAGGGAATTCCTACGAGCAGTACCTC. It yields the protein CASTVGNSYEQYL.

This clonotype was counted a few times. The chain uses TRBV11-1 and TRBJ2-7; possible D gene TRBD1, 6 bases. Trimming took off 4 bases at V and 3 bases at J, with 13 bases between the two ends. CDR1 is SGHAT and CDR2 is FQDESV in the germline V gene (reference sequence). The CDR3 is 14 residues long. CDR3 sequence: CASSSTGNRYEQYF. CDR3 bases: TGTGCCAGCAGCTCAACAGGGAACCGCTACGAGCAGTACTTC.

This clonotype was counted a few times. This chain connects TRBV2 to TRBJ1-4; possibly TRBD1 for D (5 bases). Germline V gene data show CDR1 as SNHLY and CDR2 as FYNNEI. This CDR3 region has 18 residues. The ends were cut back, 0 bases at V and 3 bases at J, with 17 bases in the middle. CDR3 loop: CASSEAVDIARANEKLFF. The CDR3 DNA reads TGTGCCAGCAGTGAAGCAGTGGACATCGCCAGGGCTAATGAAAAACTGTTTTTT.

The V and J genes are TRBV6-6 and TRBJ2-5; no reliable D call. The germline CDR1 and CDR2 sequences are MNHNY and SVGAGI (reference sequence). The CDR3 is 14 amino acids. Trimming pared 2 bases from V and 3 bases from J, leaving 10 bases between. The CDR3 loop reads CASSYIQSKETQYF. CDR3 bases: TGTGCCAGCAGTTACATCCAGAGCAAAGAGACCCAGTACTTC.

The rearrangement joins TRBV6-5 to TRBJ1-4; a weak D match, TRBD1 (5 bases). Trimming cost V 8 bases and J 2 bases, with 9 bases left between them. CDR1 and CDR2 (germline): MNHEY, SVGAGI. CDR3 length: 13 amino acids. CDR3 sequence: CASWPGTNEKLFF. CDR3 nucleotide sequence: TGTGCCAGCTGGCCAGGGACTAATGAAAAACTGTTTTTT.

This clonotype has only a few counts. V is TRBV7-9 and J is TRBJ2-1; 8 nucleotides align to TRBD2. The V and J ends lost 4 bases and 2 bases, in that order; junction bases with no gene match: 10. The CDR3 sequence is 17 residues long. Germline loops: CDR1 SEHNR, CDR2 FQNEAQ (reference sequence). The CDR3 DNA reads TGTGCCAGCAGCTGTAATGAGCGGGAGTACACCTACAATGAGCAGTTCTTC. Its protein is CASSCNEREYTYNEQFF.